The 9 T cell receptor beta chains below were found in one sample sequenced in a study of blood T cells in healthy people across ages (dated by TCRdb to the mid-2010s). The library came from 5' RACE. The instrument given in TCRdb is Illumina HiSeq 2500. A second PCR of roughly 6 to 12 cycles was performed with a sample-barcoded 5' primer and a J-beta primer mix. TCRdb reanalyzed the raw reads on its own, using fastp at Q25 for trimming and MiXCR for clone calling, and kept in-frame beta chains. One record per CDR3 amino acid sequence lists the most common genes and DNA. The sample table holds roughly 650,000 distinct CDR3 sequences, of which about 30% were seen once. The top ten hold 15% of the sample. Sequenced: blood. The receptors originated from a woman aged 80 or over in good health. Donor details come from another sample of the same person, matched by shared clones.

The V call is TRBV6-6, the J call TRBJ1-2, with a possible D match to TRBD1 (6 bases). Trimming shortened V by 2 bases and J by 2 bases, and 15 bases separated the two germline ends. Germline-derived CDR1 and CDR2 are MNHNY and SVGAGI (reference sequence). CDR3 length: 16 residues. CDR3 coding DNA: TGTGCCAGCAGTTACCCGACAGGTTCCCCGAACTATGGCTACACCTTC. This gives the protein CASSYPTGSPNYGYTF.

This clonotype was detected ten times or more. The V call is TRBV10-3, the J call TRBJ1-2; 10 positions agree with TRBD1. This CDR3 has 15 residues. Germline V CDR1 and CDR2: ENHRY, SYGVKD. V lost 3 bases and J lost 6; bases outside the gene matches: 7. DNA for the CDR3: TGTGCCATCAGTGACCCGGGACAGGGGAAGGATGGCTACACCTTC. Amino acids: CAISDPGQGKDGYTF.

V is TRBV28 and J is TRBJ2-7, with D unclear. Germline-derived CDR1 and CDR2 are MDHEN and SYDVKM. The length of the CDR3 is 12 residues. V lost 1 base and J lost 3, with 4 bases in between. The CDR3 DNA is TGTGCCAGCAGTTTATACCTCTACGAGCAGTACTTC. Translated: CASSLYLYEQYF.

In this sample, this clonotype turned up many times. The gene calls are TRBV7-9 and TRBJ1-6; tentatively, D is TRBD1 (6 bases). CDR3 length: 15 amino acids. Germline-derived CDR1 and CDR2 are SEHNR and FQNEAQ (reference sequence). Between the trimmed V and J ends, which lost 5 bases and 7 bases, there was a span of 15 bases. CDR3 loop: CASSAQDRSNSPLHF. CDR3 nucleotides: TGTGCCAGCAGCGCACAGGACAGATCCAATTCACCCCTCCACTTT.

The CDR3 protein is CAGGTLGAGTYNEQYF. The CDR3 DNA reads TGTGCCGGCGGGACCCTTGGGGCAGGTACCTACAATGAGCAGTACTTC. The gene calls are TRBV2 and TRBJ2-5; tentative D call: TRBD2 (6 bases). V lost 11 bases and J lost 11, with 33 bases in between. The CDR3 loop spans 16 amino acids. Germline CDR1 is SNHLY and CDR2 is FYNNEI.

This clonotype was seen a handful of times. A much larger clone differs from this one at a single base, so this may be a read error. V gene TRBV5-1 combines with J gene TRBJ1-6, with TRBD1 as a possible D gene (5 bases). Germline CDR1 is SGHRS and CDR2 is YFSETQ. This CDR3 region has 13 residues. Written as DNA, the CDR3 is TGCGCCAGCAGCTTGGTGGGGGAGCCACCCCCCCACTTT. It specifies CASSLVGEPPPHF.

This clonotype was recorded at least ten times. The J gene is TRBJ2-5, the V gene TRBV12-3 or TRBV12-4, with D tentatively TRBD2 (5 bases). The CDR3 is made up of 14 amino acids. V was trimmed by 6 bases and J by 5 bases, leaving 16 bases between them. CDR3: CASSGGPSRETQYF. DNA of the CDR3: TGTGCCAGCAGCGGAGGACCCTCCCGGGAGACCCAGTACTTC.

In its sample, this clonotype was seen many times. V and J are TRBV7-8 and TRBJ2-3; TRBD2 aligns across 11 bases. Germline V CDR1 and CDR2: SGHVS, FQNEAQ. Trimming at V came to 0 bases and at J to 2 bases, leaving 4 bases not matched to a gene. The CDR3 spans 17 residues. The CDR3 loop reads CASSLALAGGLTDTQYF. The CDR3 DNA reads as TGTGCCAGCAGCTTAGCCTTAGCGGGGGGGCTCACAGATACGCAGTATTTT.

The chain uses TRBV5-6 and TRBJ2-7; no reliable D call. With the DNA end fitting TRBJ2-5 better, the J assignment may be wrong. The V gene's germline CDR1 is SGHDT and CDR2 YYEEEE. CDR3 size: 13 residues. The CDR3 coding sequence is TGTGCCAGCAGCTTGAGGAGTATGGAGACCCAGTACTTC. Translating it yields CASSLRSMETQYF.